The 7 T cell receptor beta chains reported below all come from one sample, sequenced in a study of identical twins. TCRdb used MiXCR to reprocess the 5' RACE reads, holding one entry per CDR3 protein. In the table there are 1,800,000 or so distinct CDR3 sequences, less than 40% of which are singletons. Sequencing was performed on cord blood. Receptors originate from a newborn girl in good health.

In its sample, this clonotype was seen many times. The V gene is TRBV5-6, the J gene TRBJ1-2; D is unresolved. The CDR3 has 11 amino acids. V was shortened by 2 bases and J by 7 bases, with 6 bases between the two germline ends. Germline CDR1 SGHDT, CDR2 YYEEEE. CDR3 sequence: CASSLVSGYTF. For the CDR3, the DNA is TGTGCCAGCAGCTTAGTGAGTGGCTACACCTTC.

This sequence joins TRBV18 and TRBJ2-1; D tentatively fits TRBD1 or TRBD2 (5 bases each). The CDR3 is 16 amino acids. Germline CDR1 KGHSH, CDR2 LQKENI. V was trimmed by 4 bases and J by 5 bases, leaving 18 bases between them. Here the CDR3 reads CASSHYPGPTDNEQFF. As DNA, the CDR3 is TGTGCCAGCTCACACTACCCGGGACCGACAGACAATGAGCAGTTCTTC.

This clonotype was found many times. The V gene is TRBV27, the J gene TRBJ2-4, with 9 bases that match TRBD1. Germline loops: CDR1 MNHEY, CDR2 SMNVEV (reference sequence). The CDR3 extends over 16 amino acids. The trim removed 3 bases at V and 1 base at J, leaving 4 bases unmatched. The CDR3 sequence is CASSFTGTGAKNIQYF. The CDR3 DNA reads TGTGCCAGCAGTTTTACCGGGACAGGGGCCAAAAACATTCAGTACTTC.

The rearrangement joins TRBV2 to TRBJ2-3, with unresolved D. Deletions cut 9 bases from V and 0 bases from J, with 13 bases between. CDR3 length: 14 amino acids. CDR1 is SNHLY, CDR2 FYNNEI, per germline. The CDR3 region has the DNA TGTGCCAGGACAAGTTTGGCGAGCACAGATACGCAGTATTTT. Translation: CARTSLASTDTQYF.

The chain joins TRBV18 to TRBJ1-1, with a possible D match to TRBD1 (6 bases). The germline V gene encodes CDR1 KGHSH and CDR2 LQKENI. Trimming stripped 3 bases from V and 1 base from J, with 12 bases between. CDR3 size: 15 residues. The CDR3 loop is CASSPRQAGNTEAFF. The DNA of the CDR3 is TGTGCCAGCTCACCCCGACAGGCGGGGAACACTGAAGCTTTCTTT.

This chain joins TRBV28 and TRBJ1-1; no clear D. The germline V gene encodes CDR1 MDHEN and CDR2 SYDVKM. There are 14 residues in the CDR3. V lost 4 bases, J lost 1 base, and 10 bases lay in between. This chain's CDR3 is CASSSDFWNTEAFF. CDR3 bases: TGTGCCAGCAGTTCGGACTTCTGGAACACTGAAGCTTTCTTT.

This clonotype was seen more than once but under ten times. The chain employs TRBV28 and TRBJ2-7; D ambiguous. This CDR3 spans 12 amino acids. Germline CDR1 MDHEN, CDR2 SYDVKM. The germline V and J ends were trimmed by 3 bases and 7 bases, with 10 bases remaining between them. CDR3 bases: TGTGCCAGCAGTTTGTTTTACAATGAGCAGTACTTC. Its protein product is CASSLFYNEQYF.